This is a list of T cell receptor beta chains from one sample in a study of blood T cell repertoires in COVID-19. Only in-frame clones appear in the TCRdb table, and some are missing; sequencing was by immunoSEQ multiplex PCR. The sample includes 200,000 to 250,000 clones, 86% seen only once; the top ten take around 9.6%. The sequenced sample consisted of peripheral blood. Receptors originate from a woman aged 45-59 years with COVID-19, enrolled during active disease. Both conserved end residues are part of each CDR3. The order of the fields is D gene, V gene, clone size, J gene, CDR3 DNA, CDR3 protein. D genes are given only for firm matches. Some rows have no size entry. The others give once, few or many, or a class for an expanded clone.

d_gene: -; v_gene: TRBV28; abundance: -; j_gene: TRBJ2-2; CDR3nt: TGTGCCAGCAGTCTTAGACTATGGATGGGTTCCGGGGAGCTGTTTTTT; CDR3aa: CASSLRLWMGSGELFF
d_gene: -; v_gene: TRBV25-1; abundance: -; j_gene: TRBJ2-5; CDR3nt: TGTGCCAGCAGCCCCCTACTCCCGACAGACCAAGAGACCCAGTACTTC; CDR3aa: CASSPLLPTDQETQYF
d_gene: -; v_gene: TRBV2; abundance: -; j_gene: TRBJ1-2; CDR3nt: TGTGCCAGCTGGGGGGGAAGCTATGGCTACACCTTC; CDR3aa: CASWGGSYGYTF
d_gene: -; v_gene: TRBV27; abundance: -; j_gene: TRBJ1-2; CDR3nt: TGTGCCAGCAGTTTATCGGCCAGCGAGATCTATGGCTACACCTTC; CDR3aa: CASSLSASEIYGYTF
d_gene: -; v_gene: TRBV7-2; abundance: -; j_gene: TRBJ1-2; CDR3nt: TGTGCCAGCAGCCCCGGGCGGGCTGGCTACACCTTC; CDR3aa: CASSPGRAGYTF
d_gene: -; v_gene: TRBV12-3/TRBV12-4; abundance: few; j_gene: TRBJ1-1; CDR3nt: TGTGCCAGCAGCCTTGACACTGAAGCTTTCTTT; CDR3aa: CASSLDTEAFF
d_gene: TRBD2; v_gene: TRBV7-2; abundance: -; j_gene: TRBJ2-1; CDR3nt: TGTGCCAGCAGCTTTGATCGACTAGCGGGGGAGCAGTTCTTC; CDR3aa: CASSFDRLAGEQFF
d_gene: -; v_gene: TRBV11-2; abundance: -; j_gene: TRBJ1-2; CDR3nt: TGTGCCAGCAGCTTAGCTCTAAAAAATGGCTACACCTTC; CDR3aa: CASSLALKNGYTF
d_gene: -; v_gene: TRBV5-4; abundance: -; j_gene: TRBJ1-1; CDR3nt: TGTGCCAGCAGCTTAGAACGTGGCCGGAACACTGAAGCTTTCTTT; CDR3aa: CASSLERGRNTEAFF
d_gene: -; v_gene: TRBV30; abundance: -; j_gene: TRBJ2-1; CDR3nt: TGTGCCTGGAGTTACGGCAATGAGCAGTTCTTC; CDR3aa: CAWSYGNEQFF
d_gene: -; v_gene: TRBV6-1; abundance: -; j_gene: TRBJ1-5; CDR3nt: TGTGCCAGCAGTGAAGGTGGGAGGATCAATCAGCCCCAGCATTTT; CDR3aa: CASSEGGRINQPQHF
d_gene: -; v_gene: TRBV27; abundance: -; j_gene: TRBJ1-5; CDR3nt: TGTGCCAGCAGCCTTAAACCCTATAGCAATCAGCCCCAGCATTTT; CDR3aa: CASSLKPYSNQPQHF
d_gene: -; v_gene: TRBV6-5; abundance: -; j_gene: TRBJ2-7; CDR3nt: TGTGCCAGCAGTTACTCGAAGAGGGTCGACGAGCAGTACTTC; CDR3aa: CASSYSKRVDEQYF
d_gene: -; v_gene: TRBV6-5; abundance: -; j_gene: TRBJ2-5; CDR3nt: TGTGCCAGCAGTACGGGGGAGACCCAGTACTTC; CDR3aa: CASSTGETQYF
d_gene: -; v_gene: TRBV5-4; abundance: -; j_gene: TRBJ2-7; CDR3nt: TGTGCCAGCAGCCCCCCGGGGTCGGCGGACGAGCAGTACTTC; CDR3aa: CASSPPGSADEQYF
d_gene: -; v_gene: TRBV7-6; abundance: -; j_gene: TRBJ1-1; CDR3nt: TGTGCCAGCAGCTTCCGACAGGACACTGAAGCTTTCTTT; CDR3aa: CASSFRQDTEAFF
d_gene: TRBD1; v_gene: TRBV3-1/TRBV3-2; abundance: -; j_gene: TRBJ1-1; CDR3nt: TGTGCCAGCAGCCAACGAGCCGGGACAGGGCAGACTGAAGCTTTCTTT; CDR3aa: CASSQRAGTGQTEAFF
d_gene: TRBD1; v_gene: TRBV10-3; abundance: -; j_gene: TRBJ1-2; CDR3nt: TGTGCCATCAGTGATGGGACAGGGGATGGCTACACCTTC; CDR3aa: CAISDGTGDGYTF
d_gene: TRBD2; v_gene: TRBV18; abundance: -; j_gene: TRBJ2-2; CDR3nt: TGTGCCAGCTCACCAAGTAGCGGGGGCCTGAACACCGGGGAGCTGTTTTTT; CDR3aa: CASSPSSGGLNTGELFF
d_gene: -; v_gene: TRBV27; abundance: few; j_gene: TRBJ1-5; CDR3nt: TGTGCCAGCAGTTTATCGAGAGGAGGGCCCCAGCATTTT; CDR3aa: CASSLSRGGPQHF
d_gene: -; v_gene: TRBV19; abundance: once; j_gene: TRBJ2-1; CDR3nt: TGTGCCAGTAGTGTGGTGCGGGGACAGATATACAATGAGCAGTTCTTC; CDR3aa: CASSVVRGQIYNEQFF
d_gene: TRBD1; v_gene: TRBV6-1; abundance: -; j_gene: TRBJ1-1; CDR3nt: TGTGCCAGCAGTGAAGCTGGGTGGGGACAGAGGGGGACTGAAGCTTTCTTT; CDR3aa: CASSEAGWGQRGTEAFF
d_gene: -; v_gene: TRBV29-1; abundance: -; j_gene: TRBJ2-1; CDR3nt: TGCAGCATAGGACTGTACAATGAGCAGTTCTTC; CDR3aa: CSIGLYNEQFF
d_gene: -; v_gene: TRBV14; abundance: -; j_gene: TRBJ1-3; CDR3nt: TGTGCCAGCAGCCAAAGACGCCAGGGAAGAGCTGGAAACACCATATATTTT; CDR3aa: CASSQRRQGRAGNTIYF
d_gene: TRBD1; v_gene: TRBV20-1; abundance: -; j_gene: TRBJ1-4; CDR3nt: TGCAGTGCTAGTAGGCAGGGGGTATCTAATGAAAAACTGTTTTTT; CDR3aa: CSASRQGVSNEKLFF
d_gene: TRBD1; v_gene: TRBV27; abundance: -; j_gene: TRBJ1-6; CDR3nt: TGTGCCAGCAGTGCGGGACAGGTTTATTCACCCCTCCACTTT; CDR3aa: CASSAGQVYSPLHF
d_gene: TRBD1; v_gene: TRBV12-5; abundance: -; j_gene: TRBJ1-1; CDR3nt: TGTGCTAGTGGTTTGGTACTTGGACAGGGGGCGCGGAACACTGAAGCTTTCTTT; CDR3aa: CASGLVLGQGARNTEAFF
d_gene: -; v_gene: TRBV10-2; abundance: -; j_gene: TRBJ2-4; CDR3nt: TGCGCCAGCAGATTCGGGGAAGTCGCCAAAAACATTCAGTACTTC; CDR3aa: CASRFGEVAKNIQYF
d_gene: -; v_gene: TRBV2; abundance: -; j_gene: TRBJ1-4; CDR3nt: TGTGCCAGCAGTGAATGGGCAGGGCTGATTGAAAAACTGTTTTTT; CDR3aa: CASSEWAGLIEKLFF
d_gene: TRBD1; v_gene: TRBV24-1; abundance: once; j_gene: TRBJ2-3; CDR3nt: TGTGCCACCAGTGATCCCGGGACAGGGGGCACAGATACGCAGTATTTT; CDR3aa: CATSDPGTGGTDTQYF
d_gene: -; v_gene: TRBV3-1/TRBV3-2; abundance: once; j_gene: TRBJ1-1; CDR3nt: TGTGCCAGCAGCCTCCGTGGGAGGGGAAGGGAAGCTTTCTTT; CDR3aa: CASSLRGRGREAFF
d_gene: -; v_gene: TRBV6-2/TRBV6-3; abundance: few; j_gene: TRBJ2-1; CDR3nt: TGTGCCAGCAGTTTGAGAACTAGTGGTATAAATGAGCAGTTCTTC; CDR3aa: CASSLRTSGINEQFF
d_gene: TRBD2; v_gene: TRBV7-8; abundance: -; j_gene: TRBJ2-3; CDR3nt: TGTGCCAGCAGCTCGACCCCCCCGGGGCGGGGGGAGGATACGCAGTATTTT; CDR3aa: CASSSTPPGRGEDTQYF
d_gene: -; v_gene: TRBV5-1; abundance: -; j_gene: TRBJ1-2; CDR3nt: TGCGCCAGCAGCGCCTCGGAGGATAGCTATGGCTACACCTTC; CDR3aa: CASSASEDSYGYTF
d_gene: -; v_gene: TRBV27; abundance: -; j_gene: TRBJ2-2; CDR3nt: TGTGCCAGCAGTTATCCTAACACCGGGGAGCTGTTTTTT; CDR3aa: CASSYPNTGELFF
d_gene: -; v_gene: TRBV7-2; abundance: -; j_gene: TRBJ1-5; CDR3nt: TGTGCCAGCAGCTTCCCGGGGAATCAGCCCCAGCATTTT; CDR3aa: CASSFPGNQPQHF
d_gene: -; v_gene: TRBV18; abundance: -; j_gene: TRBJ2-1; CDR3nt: TGTGCCAGCTCACCAGCGGTAGTAGTTGAGCAGTTCTTC; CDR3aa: CASSPAVVVEQFF